This entry lists 11 T cell receptor beta chains sequenced from one sample in a study of T cells after posttransplantation cyclophosphamide. Generated by immunoSEQ multiplex PCR, the TCRdb table keeps only in-frame clones and is missing some. Among 8,500 to 9,500 clones listed, roughly 98% were seen once. Sequenced material: naive CD8+ T cells sorted from PBMCs. These TCRs come from a man between 50 and 59 years old in good health, CMV-negative, and a related stem cell transplant donor.

This sequence joins TRBV27 and TRBJ1-1; D perhaps matches TRBD1 (6 bases). The CDR3 spans 17 residues. Trimming cost V 6 bases and J 2 bases, with 22 bases left between them. Germline values: CDR1 MNHEY, CDR2 SMNVEV (reference sequence). This CDR3 reads CASRARGEGGGNTEAFF. CDR3 DNA: TGTGCCAGCAGAGCCAGAGGGGAGGGGGGGGGCAACACTGAAGCTTTCTTT.

The chain carries TRBV27 and TRBJ2-3; D possibly corresponds to TRBD1 (5 bases). V gave up 0 bases and J gave up 4 bases, with 14 bases separating them. The CDR3 is 16 residues long. Germline-derived CDR1 and CDR2 are MNHEY and SMNVEV (reference sequence). The CDR3 bases are TGTGCCAGCAGTTTATCCCACTTTAGGGGCTCAGATACGCAGTATTTT. Translating gives CASSLSHFRGSDTQYF.

The J gene is TRBJ2-1, the V gene TRBV19; 9 bases are shared with TRBD2. CDR1 is LNHDA and CDR2 is SQIVND in the germline V gene (reference sequence). Unmatched junction bases numbered 14, after V lost 3 bases and J lost 5 bases. CDR3 length: 18 residues. Here the CDR3 reads CASSMVLGSGRPHNEQFF. The CDR3 DNA follows: TGTGCCAGTAGTATGGTCTTAGGGAGCGGGAGGCCCCACAATGAGCAGTTCTTC.

The count of this clone is one. V and J are TRBV4-1 and TRBJ2-2, with D perhaps matching TRBD1 (5 bases). This CDR3 region has 15 residues. Germline CDR1 is MGHRA and CDR2 is YSYEKL. V was shortened by 1 base and J by 6 bases, with 12 bases between the two germline ends. The chain's CDR3 is CASSQGREGAGELFF. Written as DNA, the CDR3 is TGCGCCAGCAGCCAAGGCAGGGAAGGGGCCGGGGAGCTGTTTTTT.

This chain uses TRBV9 with TRBJ2-1; 9 bases match TRBD1. Germline CDR1 reads SGDLS; CDR2 reads YYNGEE. V lost 2 bases, J lost 2 bases, and 5 bases stayed unmatched. This CDR3 spans 16 amino acids. The CDR3 DNA follows: TGTGCCAGCAGCGTCTCTACAGGGGGCCCCTACAATGAGCAGTTCTTC. Protein product: CASSVSTGGPYNEQFF.

V is TRBV6-5 and J is TRBJ2-6, with 7 bases aligning to TRBD2. Germline loops: CDR1 MNHEY, CDR2 SVGAGI. The CDR3 extends over 13 amino acids. V lost 11 bases, J lost 4 bases, and 5 bases stayed unmatched. CDR3: CAGRAAGANVLTF. DNA for the CDR3: TGTGCCGGGAGGGCAGCAGGGGCCAACGTCCTGACTTTC.

The gene calls are TRBV7-2 and TRBJ2-7; TRBD2 aligns across 8 bases. In germline, CDR1 is SGHTA, CDR2 FQGNSA. CDR3 length equals 15 residues. After removal of 5 bases from V and 5 bases from J, the junction contained 11 bases not matched to a gene. CDR3 DNA: TGTGCCAGCAGCCTCACTCGGGGGGGTTTGGACGAGCAGTACTTC. Its translation: CASSLTRGGLDEQYF.

The rearrangement links TRBV19 to TRBJ1-3; D is ambiguous. Germline V gene data show CDR1 as LNHDA and CDR2 as SQIVND (reference sequence). V was pared by 3 bases and J by 0 bases, with 9 bases between. The CDR3 extends over 15 amino acids. The CDR3 loop is CASSIRHISGNTIYF. The CDR3 nucleotides read TGTGCCAGTAGTATCAGACACATCTCTGGAAACACCATATATTTT.

V is TRBV29-1 and J is TRBJ2-5, with 12 bases lining up with TRBD2. The CDR3 has 17 amino acids. Germline-derived CDR1 and CDR2 are SQVTM and ANQGSEA. J was trimmed by 5 bases and V by 1 base; bases with no gene match: 11. In DNA form, the CDR3 reads TGCAGCGTTGAAGGGGCCCCTAGCGGGAGGGCCTCGGAGACCCAGTACTTC. Amino acids: CSVEGAPSGRASETQYF.

The chain couples TRBV7-9 to TRBJ2-7, with 7 positions matching TRBD1. J lost 2 bases, V lost 5 bases, and 12 bases had no gene match. From germline, CDR1 is SEHNR and CDR2 FQNEAQ (reference sequence). The CDR3 extends over 16 amino acids. CDR3 DNA: TGTGCCAGCAGCCCCTTTGTGACAGGGCAAGCCTACGAGCAGTACTTC. Protein: CASSPFVTGQAYEQYF.

The chain uses TRBV5-1 and TRBJ2-3; D possibly corresponds to TRBD1 (5 bases). CDR1 SGHRS and CDR2 YFSETQ come from the germline V gene. The CDR3 contains 13 residues. V was shortened by 6 bases and J by 2 bases, with 10 bases between the two germline ends. The CDR3 sequence: CASKDSPTDTQYF. Written as DNA, the CDR3 is TGCGCCAGCAAAGACAGTCCCACAGATACGCAGTATTTT.